Presented here are 7 T cell receptor beta chains from one specimen sequenced in a study of T cell responses to AZD1222 COVID-19 vaccine. Here immunoSEQ multiplex PCR was the method, and the copy in TCRdb shows in-frame clones only, minus some. There are over 120,000 clones in the sample; around 91% occur only once, and 1.5% to 2% lies in the top ten. This material consisted of peripheral blood, taken on day 0 of AZD1222 vaccination. Receptors were obtained from an adult in good health.

V usage is TRBV5-8 and J usage is TRBJ1-2; unclear D gene. Per germline, CDR1 SGHTS and CDR2 YDEGEE. The CDR3 covers 12 residues. V was pared by 4 bases and J by 8 bases, with 12 bases between. The CDR3 coding sequence is TGTGCCAGCAGCCCGAGACACCCCGGCTACACCTTC. Amino acids: CASSPRHPGYTF.

V gene TRBV7-9 combines with J gene TRBJ1-1; no clear D gene. Trimming cost V 4 bases and J 4 bases, with 7 bases left between them. Germline-derived CDR1 and CDR2 are SEHNR and FQNEAQ (reference sequence). CDR3 length: 12 residues. In DNA, the CDR3 is TGTGCCAGCAGCTGGGGAGGCACTGAAGCTTTCTTT. Translation gives CASSWGGTEAFF.

The chain links TRBV7-6 to TRBJ2-3; TRBD2 aligns across 8 bases. The CDR3 length is 15 residues. V shed 5 bases, J shed 4 bases, and the junction held 8 bases outside the gene matches. Germline lookup yields CDR1 SGHVS and CDR2 FNYEAQ. The CDR3, as DNA: TGTGCCAGCAGCCTACTAGCGGAGGCCCCAGATACGCAGTATTTT. This translates into CASSLLAEAPDTQYF.

The chain combines TRBV30 with TRBJ2-3; TRBD2 matches 11 bases. After removal of 7 bases from V and 4 bases from J, the junction contained 7 bases not matched to a gene. This CDR3 contains 14 residues. Germline-derived CDR1 and CDR2 are GTSNPN and SVGIG (reference sequence). CDR3 in amino acids: CASKLAGVADTQYF. The CDR3 DNA sequence: TGTGCCTCAAAACTAGCGGGAGTGGCAGATACGCAGTATTTT. Combining the CDR3 with reference TRBV30 and TRBJ2-3 gives the whole variable domain SQTIHQWPATLVQPVGSPLSLECTVEGTSNPNLYWYRQAAGRGLQLLFYSVGIGQISSEVPQNLSASRPQDRQFILSSKKLLLSDSGFYLCASKLAGVADTQYFGPGTRLTVL.

This clone was seen a handful of times. This rearrangement joins TRBV30 to TRBJ1-5, with D unclear. This CDR3 comprises 14 residues. Trimming took 4 bases from V and 0 from J, leaving 10 bases between them. Germline V lookup: CDR1 GTSNPN, CDR2 SVGIG (reference sequence). CDR3 protein: CAWTDGYSNQPQHF. The CDR3 nucleotides are TGTGCCTGGACCGACGGGTATAGCAATCAGCCCCAGCATTTT.

The gene calls are TRBV3-1 (or the pseudogene TRBV3-2) and TRBJ1-2, with unresolved D. The CDR3 consists of 13 residues. The ends were cut back, 1 base at V and 3 bases at J, with 6 bases in the middle. Germline lookup yields CDR1 LGHDT and CDR2 YNNKEL (reference sequence). DNA for the CDR3: TGTGCCAGCAGCCAAGTCACCTACTATGGCTACACCTTC. It codes for CASSQVTYYGYTF.

The chain couples TRBV7-8 to TRBJ1-3; tentative D call: TRBD1 (5 bases). The CDR3 totals 14 residues. Trimming removed 4 bases at V and 0 bases at J, with 7 bases between. Germline CDR1 is SGHVS and CDR2 is FQNEAQ. The CDR3 reads CASSYRSSGNTIYF. In DNA form, the CDR3 reads TGTGCCAGCAGCTACAGGAGCTCTGGAAACACCATATATTTT.